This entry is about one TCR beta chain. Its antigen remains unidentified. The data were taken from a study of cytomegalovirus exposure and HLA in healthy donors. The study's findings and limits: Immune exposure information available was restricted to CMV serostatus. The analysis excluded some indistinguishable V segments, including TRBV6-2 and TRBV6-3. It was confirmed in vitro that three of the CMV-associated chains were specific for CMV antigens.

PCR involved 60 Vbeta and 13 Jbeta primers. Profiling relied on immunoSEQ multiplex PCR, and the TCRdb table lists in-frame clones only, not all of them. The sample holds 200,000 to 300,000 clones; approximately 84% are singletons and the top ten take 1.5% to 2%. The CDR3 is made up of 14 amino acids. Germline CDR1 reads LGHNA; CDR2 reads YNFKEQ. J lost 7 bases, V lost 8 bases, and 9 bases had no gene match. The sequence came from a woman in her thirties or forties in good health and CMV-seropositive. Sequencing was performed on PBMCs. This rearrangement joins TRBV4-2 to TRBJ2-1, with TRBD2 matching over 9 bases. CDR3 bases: TGTGCCAGCGGACGAGGGACTAGCAGAAATGAGCAGTTCTTC. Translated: CASGRGTSRNEQFF.